The T cell receptor (beta chain) under discussion was sequenced for a study of blood T cell repertoires in COVID-19. Trimming removed 6 bases from V and 5 bases from J; junction bases left unmatched: 18. Germline V gene data show CDR1 as SGHRS and CDR2 as YFSETQ. The CDR3 covers 18 residues. Using immunoSEQ multiplex PCR, the repertoire was profiled, and TCRdb retains in-frame clones only, with some absent. The top ten hold less than 9.5% of the sample, which has roughly 64,000 clones, about nine tenths seen once. The sequencing input was peripheral blood. The gene calls are TRBV5-1 and TRBJ2-1; 9 nucleotides agree with TRBD1. The clonotype comes from an elderly woman with active COVID-19. The CDR3 coding sequence is TGCGCCAGCACCTTAGGGGGGACCCGGGACAGGGTCGACAATGAGCAGTTCTTC. Amino acids: CASTLGGTRDRVDNEQFF. Drawing the rest from reference TRBV5-1 and TRBJ2-1, the complete variable domain is KAGVTQTPRYLIKTRGQQVTLSCSPISGHRSVSWYQQTPGQGLQFLFEYFSETQRNKGNFPGRFSGRQFSNSRSEMNVSTLELGDSALYLCASTLGGTRDRVDNEQFFGPGTRLTVL.